This T cell receptor (beta chain) is from a study of Ad26.COV2.S vaccination and SARS-CoV-2 variants. Notes on the study in general: Placebo and vaccine recipients had non-spike TCR breadth that was similar.

The table came from immunoSEQ multiplex PCR; TCRdb's copy has only in-frame clones and leaves some out. The table includes approximately 400,000 clones, 83% detected once. Treatment of the sample: some 19 received Ad26.COV2.S at low or high dose, single or two shots; 5 received placebo; per-sample allocation not given. The study sampled participants on day 63 after the first vaccine or placebo injection. The CDR3 sequence is 19 residues long. Trimming shortened V by 0 bases and J by 0 bases, and 21 bases separated the two germline ends. The germline gives CDR1 SGHNT, CDR2 YYREEE (reference sequence). Of note for this clone: Its specificity is not known.

Sample: peripheral blood, taken in a trial of Ad26.COV2.S vaccine versus placebo. The chain has TRBV5-4 and TRBJ1-1; D is possibly TRBD1 (5 bases). The TCR originated in a person aged 18-60 years who received the Ad26.COV2.S COVID-19 vaccine or a placebo. CDR3 in DNA: TGTGCCAGCAGCTTGGCAGGGTCTGCCGGGGCCACCATGAACACTGAAGCTTTCTTT. Translation: CASSLAGSAGATMNTEAFF.